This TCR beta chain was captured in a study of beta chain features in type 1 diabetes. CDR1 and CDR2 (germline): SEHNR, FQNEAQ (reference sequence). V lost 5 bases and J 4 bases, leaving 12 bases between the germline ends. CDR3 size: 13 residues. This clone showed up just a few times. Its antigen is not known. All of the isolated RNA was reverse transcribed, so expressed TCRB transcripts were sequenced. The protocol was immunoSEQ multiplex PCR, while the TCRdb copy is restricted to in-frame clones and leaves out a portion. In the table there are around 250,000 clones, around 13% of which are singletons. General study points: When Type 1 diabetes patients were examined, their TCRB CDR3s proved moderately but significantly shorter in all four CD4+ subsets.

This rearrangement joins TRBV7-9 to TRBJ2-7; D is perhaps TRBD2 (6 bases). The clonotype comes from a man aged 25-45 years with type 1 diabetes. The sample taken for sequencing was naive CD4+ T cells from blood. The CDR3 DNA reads TGTGCCAGCAGCCAGGGACTGGCATACGAGCAGTACTTC. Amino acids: CASSQGLAYEQYF.